A selection of T cell receptor beta chains follows, all from one sample in a study of blood T cells in healthy people across ages. Via MiXCR, TCRdb re-called the 5' RACE reads, giving one row per CDR3 protein. Among around 2 million distinct CDR3 sequences, about 39% were seen once, and the ten largest hold under 30%. Specimen: blood. All receptors derive from a human donor in good health. Both conserved end residues are trimmed from each CDR3. Clone size appears in some rows only: once, few, many, or a class for an expanded clone.

clone size,V gene,CDR3 protein
.,TRBV6-5,ASSYGDRIYNSPLH
.,TRBV6-5,ASSYSLVGEAF
few,TRBV3-1,ASSQFAGIGRGENIQY
.,TRBV12-3/TRBV12-4,ASVETGGENAYGYT
.,TRBV6-5,ASVAGGRRKNTEAF
.,TRBV20-1,SAETGDYTDTQY
.,TRBV10-3,AISETLPGQYNEQF
many,TRBV7-9,ASSLAGGGYT
few,TRBV5-1,ASSLWGRGQPQH
few,TRBV6-5,ASSYSVVSNTEAF
few,TRBV20-1,SAGRGLAGGPADTQY
.,TRBV4-1,ASSQDSRGAQPQH
few,TRBV27,ASSPLDRGNEKLF
few,TRBV5-1,ASSSTDRLGWDEQF
few,TRBV29-1,SVFQLPGPNYGYT
few,TRBV6-5,ASSWLLGSEQF
.,TRBV6-2/TRBV6-3,ASSYVGVGMKAF
few,TRBV7-9,ASSFTYTTSYETQY
.,TRBV29-1,SVEGTGWDTEAF